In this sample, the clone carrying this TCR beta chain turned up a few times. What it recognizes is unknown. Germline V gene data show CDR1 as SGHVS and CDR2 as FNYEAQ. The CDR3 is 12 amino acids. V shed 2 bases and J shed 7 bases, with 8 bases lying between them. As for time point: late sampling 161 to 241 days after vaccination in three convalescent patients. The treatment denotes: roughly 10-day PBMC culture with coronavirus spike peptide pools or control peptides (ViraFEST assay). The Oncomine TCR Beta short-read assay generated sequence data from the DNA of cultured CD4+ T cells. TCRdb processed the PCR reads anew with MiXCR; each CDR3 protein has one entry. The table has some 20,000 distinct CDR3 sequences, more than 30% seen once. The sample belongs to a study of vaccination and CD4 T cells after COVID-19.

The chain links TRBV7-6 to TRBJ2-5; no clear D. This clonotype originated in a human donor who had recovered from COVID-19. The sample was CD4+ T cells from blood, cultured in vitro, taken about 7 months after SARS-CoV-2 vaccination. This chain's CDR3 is CASSLIPGTQYF. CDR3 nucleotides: TGTGCCAGCAGCTTAATTCCAGGGACCCAGTACTTC.